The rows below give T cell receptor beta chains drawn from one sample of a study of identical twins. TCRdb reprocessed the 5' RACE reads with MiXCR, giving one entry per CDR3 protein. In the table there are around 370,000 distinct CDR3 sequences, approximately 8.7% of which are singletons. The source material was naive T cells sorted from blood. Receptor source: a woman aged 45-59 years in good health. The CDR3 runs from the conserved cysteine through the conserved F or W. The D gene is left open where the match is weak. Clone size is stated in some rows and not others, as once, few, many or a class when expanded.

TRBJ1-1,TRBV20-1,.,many,TGCAGTGCGGGGGGGGAGGGGGACACTGAAGCTTTCTTT,CSAGGEGDTEAFF
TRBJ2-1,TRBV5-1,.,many,TGCGCCAGCAGTGCCCCGACTAGTACAACTGAGCAGTTCTTC,CASSAPTSTTEQFF
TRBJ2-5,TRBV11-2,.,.,TGTGCCAGCAGCTTAGTGGCGGGGAATCAAGAGACCCAGTACTTC,CASSLVAGNQETQYF
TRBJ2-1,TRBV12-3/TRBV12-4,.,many,TGTGCCAGCTACCGGGACAATGAGCAGTTCTTC,CASYRDNEQFF
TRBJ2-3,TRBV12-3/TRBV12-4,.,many,TGTGCCAGCAGTTTAGGGTCCTCTGGCACAGATACGCAGTATTTT,CASSLGSSGTDTQYF
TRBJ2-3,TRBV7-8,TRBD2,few,TGTGCCAGCAGCCATTCTAGCGGGAGTTCAGATACGCAGTATTTT,CASSHSSGSSDTQYF
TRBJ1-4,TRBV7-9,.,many,TGTGCCAGCGTGAAGAGGGGACAAACTAATGAAAAACTGTTTTTT,CASVKRGQTNEKLFF
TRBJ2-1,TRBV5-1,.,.,TGCGCCAGCAGCTTGGGGCCCGGGCGGGCGAAAGATAATGAGCAGTTCTTC,CASSLGPGRAKDNEQFF
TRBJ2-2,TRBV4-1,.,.,TGCGCCAGCAGCCAAGAGAGGCTAGCAGCGAACACCGGGGAGCTGTTTTTT,CASSQERLAANTGELFF
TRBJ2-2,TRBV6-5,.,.,TGTGCCAGCACTCGCTACACCGGGGAGCTGTTTTTT,CASTRYTGELFF
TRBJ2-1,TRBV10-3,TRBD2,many,TGTGCCATGCGTCGGCTAGCGGGAGACAATGAGCAGTTCTTC,CAMRRLAGDNEQFF
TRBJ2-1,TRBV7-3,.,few,TGTGCCAGCAGCTCACGGACAGAAAGAGACAATGAGCAGTTCTTC,CASSSRTERDNEQFF
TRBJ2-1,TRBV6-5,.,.,TGTGCCAGCAGTTACTCGTGGACAGAGAATGAGCAGTTCTTC,CASSYSWTENEQFF
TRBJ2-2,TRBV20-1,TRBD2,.,TGCAGTGCTAGAGATCATGCTAGCGGGATAGTTGGCGGGGAGCTGTTTTTT,CSARDHASGIVGGELFF
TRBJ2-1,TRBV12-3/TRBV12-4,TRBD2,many,TGTGCCACCGGGACTAGCGGCAACTACAATGAGCAGTTCTTC,CATGTSGNYNEQFF
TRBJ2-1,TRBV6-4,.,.,TGTGCCAGCAGTGACTCAAACGAGGGAGCGGAGTTCTTC,CASSDSNEGAEFF
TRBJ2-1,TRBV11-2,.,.,TGTGCCAGCAGCTTAAGGCCCGGAGATGAGCAGTTCTTC,CASSLRPGDEQFF
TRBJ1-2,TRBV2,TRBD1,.,TGTGCCAGCCAACCCGACAGGGGCAACTATGGCTACACCTTC,CASQPDRGNYGYTF
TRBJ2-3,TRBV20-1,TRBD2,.,TGCAGTGCTAGAATATCTAGCGGGCCATATCCAGATACGCAGTATTTT,CSARISSGPYPDTQYF
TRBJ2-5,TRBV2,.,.,TGTGCCAGCATCGTGGACCGGGGAGGGGGGGAGACCCAGTACTTC,CASIVDRGGGETQYF
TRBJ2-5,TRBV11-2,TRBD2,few,TGTGCCAGCAGCTTTAGTACCCTCCGGGGGGGAGAGACCCAGTACTTC,CASSFSTLRGGETQYF
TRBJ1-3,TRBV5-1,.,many,TGCGCCAGCAGCTTGACTCGAGGGGCGGGAAACACCATATATTTT,CASSLTRGAGNTIYF
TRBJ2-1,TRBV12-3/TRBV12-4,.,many,TGTGCCAGCAGCCCACGGGGGAACTCCTACAATGAGCAGTTCTTC,CASSPRGNSYNEQFF
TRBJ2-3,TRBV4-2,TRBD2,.,TGTGCCAGCAGCCAAGAGGTTAGGCGGGAGGGCCTCAATACGCAGTATTTT,CASSQEVRREGLNTQYF
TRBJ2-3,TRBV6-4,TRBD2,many,TGTGCCAGCAGTGACGAACTAGCGGGAGGGCCGACAGATACGCAGTATTTT,CASSDELAGGPTDTQYF
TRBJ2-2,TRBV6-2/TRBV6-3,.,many,TGTGCCAGCAGTTTTACAACCGGGGAGCTGTTTTTT,CASSFTTGELFF